The sequence of this TCR beta chain was determined in a study of T cell repertoires in cytomegalovirus infection. Study-wide background: In public TCR beta signatures, there were indications of both CMV infection and matching HLA type.

Study-wide findings and caveats: Predominance within the ex vivo response was attributable to HLA-C-restricted CMV-specific TCR beta clonotypes.

TCRdb reprocessed the reads via MiXCR and lists one record per CDR3 protein. The sample consists of just under 300,000 distinct CDR3 sequences, approximately 8.9% of them appearing once. On this clonotype itself: The target antigen is unknown.

Sequencing was carried out using PBMCs. The clonotype was recovered from a human donor in good health (CMV status not recorded). Some clones in this sample may be carry-over from other donors' samples.

The CDR3 protein is CSALLAGTGELFF. CDR3 bases: TGCAGCGCGCTGTTGGCGGGCACCGGGGAGCTGTTTTTT. The chain combines TRBV29-1 with TRBJ2-2; D is possibly TRBD2 (5 bases). V lost 7 bases, J lost 4 bases, and 13 bases lay in between. This CDR3 comprises 13 residues. From germline, CDR1 is SQVTM and CDR2 ANQGSEA.